The clone carrying this TCR beta chain occurred a few times. Antigen specificity is unknown. The sample is drawn from a study of cytomegalovirus exposure and HLA in healthy donors. General study findings and limits: In a later analysis, HLA-associated TCR beta chains were more clonally expanded than equally common others.

CDR3 length: 19 amino acids. Germline V gene data show CDR1 as SGHTA and CDR2 as FQGNSA. V gave up 1 base and J gave up 10 bases; unmatched junction bases: 18. 60 Vbeta and 13 Jbeta primers were used in PCR. Using immunoSEQ multiplex PCR, the repertoire was profiled, and TCRdb retains in-frame clones only, with some absent. The repertoire holds 55,000 to 75,000 clones, with 62% as singletons. The source material was PBMCs. This receptor was obtained from a man between 25 and 39 years old in good health and CMV-seronegative. The genes are TRBV7-2 and TRBJ2-1; TRBD2 matches 11 bases. This CDR3 reads CASSLGLAGGLLGLQEQFF. CDR3 DNA sequence: TGTGCCAGCAGCTTAGGTCTAGCGGGGGGCCTCCTGGGGTTACAGGAGCAGTTCTTC.